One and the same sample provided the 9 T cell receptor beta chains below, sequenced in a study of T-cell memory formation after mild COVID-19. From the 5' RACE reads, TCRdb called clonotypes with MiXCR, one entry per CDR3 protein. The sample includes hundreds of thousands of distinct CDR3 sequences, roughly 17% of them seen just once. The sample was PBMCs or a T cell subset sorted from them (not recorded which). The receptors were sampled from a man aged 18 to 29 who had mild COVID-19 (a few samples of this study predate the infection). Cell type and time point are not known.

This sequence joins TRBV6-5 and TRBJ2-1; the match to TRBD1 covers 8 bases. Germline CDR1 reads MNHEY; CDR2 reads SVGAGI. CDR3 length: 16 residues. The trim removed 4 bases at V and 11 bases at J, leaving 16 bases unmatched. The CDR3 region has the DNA TGTGCCAGCAGTTCCGTACAGGGGGTGTCCTACAACCAGCAGTTCTTC. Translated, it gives CASSSVQGVSYNQQFF.

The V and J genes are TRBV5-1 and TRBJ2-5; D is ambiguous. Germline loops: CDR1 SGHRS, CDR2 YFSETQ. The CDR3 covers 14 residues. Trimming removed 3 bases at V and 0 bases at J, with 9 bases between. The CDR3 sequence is CASSSTEYQETQYF. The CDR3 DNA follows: TGCGCCAGCAGCTCTACAGAGTACCAAGAGACCCAGTACTTC.

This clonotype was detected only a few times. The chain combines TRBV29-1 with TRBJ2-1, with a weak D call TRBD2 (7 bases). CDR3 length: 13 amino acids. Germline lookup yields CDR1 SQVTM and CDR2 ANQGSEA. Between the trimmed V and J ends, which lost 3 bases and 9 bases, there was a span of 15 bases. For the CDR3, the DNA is TGCAGCGTTGATAGTTCGGGGGGCGGTGAGCAGTTCTTC. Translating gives CSVDSSGGGEQFF.

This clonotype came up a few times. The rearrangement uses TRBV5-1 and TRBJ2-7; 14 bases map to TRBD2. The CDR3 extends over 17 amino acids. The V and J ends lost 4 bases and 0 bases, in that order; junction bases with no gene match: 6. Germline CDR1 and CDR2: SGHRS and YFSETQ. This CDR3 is CASSVGLAGDLSYEQYF. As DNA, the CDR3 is TGCGCCAGCAGCGTGGGACTAGCGGGGGATCTCTCCTACGAGCAGTACTTC.

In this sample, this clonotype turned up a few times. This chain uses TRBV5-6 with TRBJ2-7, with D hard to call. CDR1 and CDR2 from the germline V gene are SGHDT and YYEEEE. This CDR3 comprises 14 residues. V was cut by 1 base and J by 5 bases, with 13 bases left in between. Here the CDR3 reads CASSLRALGNEQYF. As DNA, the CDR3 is TGTGCCAGCAGCTTGAGGGCCCTCGGAAACGAGCAGTACTTC.

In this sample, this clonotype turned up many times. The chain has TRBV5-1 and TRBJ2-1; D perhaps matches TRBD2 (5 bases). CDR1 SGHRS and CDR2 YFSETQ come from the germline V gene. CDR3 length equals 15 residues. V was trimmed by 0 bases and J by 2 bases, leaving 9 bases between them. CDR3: CASSLDLAAYNEQFF. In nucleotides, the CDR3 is TGCGCCAGCAGCTTGGACCTAGCTGCCTACAATGAGCAGTTCTTC.

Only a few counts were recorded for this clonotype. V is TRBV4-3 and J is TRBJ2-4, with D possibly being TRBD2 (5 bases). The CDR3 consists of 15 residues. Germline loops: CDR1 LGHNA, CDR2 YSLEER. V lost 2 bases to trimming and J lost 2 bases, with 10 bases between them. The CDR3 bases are TGCGCCAGCAGCCAAAGCCGAGGGACCAAAAACATTCAGTACTTC. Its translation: CASSQSRGTKNIQYF.

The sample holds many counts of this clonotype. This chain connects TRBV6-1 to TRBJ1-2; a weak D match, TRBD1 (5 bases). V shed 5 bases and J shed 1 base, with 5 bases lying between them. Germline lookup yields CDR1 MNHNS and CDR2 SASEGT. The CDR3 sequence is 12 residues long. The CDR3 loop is CASSRGNYGYTF. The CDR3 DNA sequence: TGTGCCAGCAGTAGGGGTAACTATGGCTACACCTTC.

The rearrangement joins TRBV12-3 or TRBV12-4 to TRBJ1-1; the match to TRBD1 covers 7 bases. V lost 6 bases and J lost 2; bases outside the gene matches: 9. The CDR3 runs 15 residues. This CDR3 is CASRGTAARNTEAFF. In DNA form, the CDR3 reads TGTGCCAGCAGAGGGACAGCTGCCCGTAACACTGAAGCTTTCTTT.